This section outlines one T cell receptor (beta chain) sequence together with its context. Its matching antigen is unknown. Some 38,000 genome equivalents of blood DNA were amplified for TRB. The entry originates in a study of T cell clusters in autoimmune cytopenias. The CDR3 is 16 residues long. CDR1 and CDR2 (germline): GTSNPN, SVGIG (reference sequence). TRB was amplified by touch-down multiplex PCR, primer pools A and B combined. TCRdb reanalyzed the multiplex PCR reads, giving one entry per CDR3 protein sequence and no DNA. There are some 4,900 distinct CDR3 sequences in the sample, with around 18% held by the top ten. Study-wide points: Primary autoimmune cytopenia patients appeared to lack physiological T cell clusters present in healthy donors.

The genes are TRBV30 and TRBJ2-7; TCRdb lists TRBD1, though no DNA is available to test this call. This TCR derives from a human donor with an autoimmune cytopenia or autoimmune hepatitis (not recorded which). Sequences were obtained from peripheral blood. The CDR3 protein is CAWRAGVWSVSYEQYF.